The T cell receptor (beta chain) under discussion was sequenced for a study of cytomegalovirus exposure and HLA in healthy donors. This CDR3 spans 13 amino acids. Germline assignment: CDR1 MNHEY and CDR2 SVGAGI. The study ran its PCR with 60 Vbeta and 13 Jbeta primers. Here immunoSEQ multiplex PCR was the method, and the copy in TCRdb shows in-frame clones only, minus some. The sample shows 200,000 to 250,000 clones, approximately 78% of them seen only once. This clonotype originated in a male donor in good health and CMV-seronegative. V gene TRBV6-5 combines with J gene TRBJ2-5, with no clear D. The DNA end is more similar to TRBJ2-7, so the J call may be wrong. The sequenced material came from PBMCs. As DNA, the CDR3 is TGTGCCAGCAGTTACGCTCAGGCTTACGAGCAGTACTTC. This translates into CASSYAQAYEQYF.